The rows below give T cell receptor beta chains drawn from one sample of a study of memory CD4+ T cells and cytomegalovirus serostatus. Profiled with immunoSEQ multiplex PCR; TCRdb holds only in-frame clones, not every one. The table shows approximately 47,000 clones, with around 80% occurring only once. Sequencing used memory CD4+ T cells from blood. The receptors were gathered from an adult in good health and CMV-seronegative. Each CDR3 is given with its conserved first and last residue. Fields, in order: V gene, D gene, CDR3 protein. The D gene is left open where the match is weak.

V: TRBV10-3
D: .
CDR3: CATSPSYEQYF

V: TRBV7-2
D: .
CDR3: CASSLDPTPNQPQHF

V: TRBV5-6
D: TRBD2
CDR3: CASSGLGESYEQYF

V: TRBV5-8
D: TRBD1
CDR3: CASSLERTGGTDTQYF

V: TRBV11-2
D: .
CDR3: CASSPYYNSPLHF

V: TRBV6-5
D: .
CDR3: CASGPREKLFF

V: TRBV9
D: .
CDR3: CASSASLAVTDTQYF

V: TRBV28
D: .
CDR3: CASKNRGGNGYTF

V: TRBV7-2
D: .
CDR3: CASSFDVNQPQHF

V: TRBV9
D: TRBD1
CDR3: CASSVGQGVGKLFF

V: TRBV4-1
D: .
CDR3: CASSQGMAGANVLTF

V: TRBV27
D: .
CDR3: CASSPGPYPDQPQHF

V: TRBV18
D: .
CDR3: CASSPPGENQPQHF

V: TRBV10-3
D: .
CDR3: CAIRQTVDTDTQYF

V: TRBV7-9
D: TRBD1
CDR3: CASSLAGTAEKLFF

V: TRBV5-4
D: TRBD1
CDR3: CASSPGQEGFEQYF

V: TRBV5-1
D: TRBD1
CDR3: CASSWGQGWGTEAFF

V: TRBV28
D: TRBD2
CDR3: CASSGWGLAGEGTQYF

V: TRBV5-1
D: TRBD2
CDR3: CASSSGTSDSSEQFF

V: TRBV6-6
D: .
CDR3: CASSGSGGSGTEAFF

V: TRBV5-1
D: TRBD1
CDR3: CASSWGQGNQPQHF

V: TRBV19
D: TRBD2
CDR3: CASKPSGLAGGPIGTDTQYF

V: TRBV4-2
D: .
CDR3: CASSQVTASTDTQYF

V: TRBV11-3
D: .
CDR3: CASSLDGGTDDNEQFF

V: TRBV27
D: .
CDR3: CASSSRGTGELFF

V: TRBV4-1
D: .
CDR3: CASSQIKGPAGNTIYF

V: TRBV6-1
D: TRBD1
CDR3: CASSGTGTGREKLFF

V: TRBV2
D: .
CDR3: CASSGGLGNQPQHF

V: TRBV11-2
D: .
CDR3: CASSLAALGTDTQYF

V: TRBV7-9
D: .
CDR3: CAGGGGANVLTF

V: TRBV5-6
D: .
CDR3: CASSLGGYNYGYTF

V: TRBV4-2
D: TRBD2
CDR3: CASSQEPGLVAFF

V: TRBV6-1
D: .
CDR3: CASSGQSGGYTF

V: TRBV21-1
D: .
CDR3: CASSSDREPLYEQYF

V: TRBV6-6
D: .
CDR3: CASSTRDIYGYTF

V: TRBV9
D: .
CDR3: CAGSGTGQYTGELFF

V: TRBV2
D: .
CDR3: CASTALAEQFF

V: TRBV25-1
D: .
CDR3: CASSVPRSGGTEAFF

V: TRBV5-4
D: .
CDR3: CASSLGTENTGELFF

V: TRBV19
D: .
CDR3: CASSIVWQETYEQYF

V: TRBV7-9
D: .
CDR3: CASSPSLQGVGNTIYF

V: TRBV27
D: .
CDR3: CASSFSGASNQPQHF

V: TRBV29-1
D: .
CDR3: CSIGQTNYGYTF

V: TRBV5-1
D: .
CDR3: CASSSMGLGGEEQYF

V: TRBV27
D: TRBD1
CDR3: CASSQYWTGKKSYNEQFF

V: TRBV2
D: .
CDR3: CASSEQGRGETQYF

V: TRBV7-9
D: .
CDR3: CASSPTGNTGELFF

V: TRBV28
D: .
CDR3: CASSFIGVATNEKLFF

V: TRBV7-2
D: .
CDR3: CASSSLEDRNEKLFF

V: TRBV28
D: .
CDR3: CASSPPFTTSQYF

V: TRBV13
D: .
CDR3: CASSPWNGANVLTF